This TCR beta chain was captured in a study of blood T cell repertoires in COVID-19. Study background: Some COVID-19 samples were acute and others convalescent; all came from the United States, Italy and Spain. PBMCs, B-cell-depleted T cells, or T cells provided the cDNA or gDNA that made up the material.

Per the authors' pipeline: Amplifying reference gene primers gave estimates of nucleated cell counts. Libraries were prepared by immunoSEQ multiplex PCR; TCRdb keeps only in-frame clonotypes and omits some of them. For V, J and clone size, that table is used; D and trimming come from the DNA. This sample carries tens of thousands of clones, roughly 80% of them seen once, and the ten largest clones take roughly 12%. This clone was seen only once. V was clipped by 7 bases and J by 4 bases; unmatched bases: 11. CDR3 length equals 16 residues. Germline V gives CDR1 SGHTA, CDR2 FQGNSA. The sequence came from a human donor in a cohort sampled during active COVID-19. The chain couples TRBV7-2 to TRBJ1-4; 8 nucleotides line up with TRBD1. Source material: peripheral blood. The CDR3 loop is CASNHYPGQVNEKLFF. The CDR3 nucleotides are TGTGCCAGCAACCACTACCCGGGACAGGTTAATGAAAAACTGTTTTTT. Full variable domain (missing parts from reference TRBV7-2 and TRBJ1-4): GAGVSQSPSNKVTEKGKDVELRCDPISGHTALYWYRQSLGQGLEFLIYFQGNSAPDKSGLPSDRFSAERTGGSVSTLTIQRTQQEDSAVYLCASNHYPGQVNEKLFFGSGTQLSVL.